This TCR beta chain was retrieved from a study of cytomegalovirus exposure and HLA in healthy donors (dated by TCRdb to about 2017). About the investigation overall: In an earlier analysis of fewer than 750 of the donors, about 260 Gb of sequence data and 100 million or so unique TCR beta sequences from roughly 200 million T cells were reported. An early release covering roughly 580 HLA-typed donors comprised approximately 300 gigabases of sequencing data and 85 million to 100 million unique TCR sequences. Of the roughly 400 genotyped donors, approximately 80% were placed in the genetic ancestry cluster associated with self-reported Caucasian donors. The study aimed to test whether signatures of past pathogen exposure could be identified by cataloging public T cell receptors. The study used immunosequencing to profile the T cell repertoires of under 700 subjects and linked those repertoires to cytomegalovirus serostatus. In addition to the first cohort of hundreds of subjects, a separate validation cohort of over 90 different subjects was used. To predict cytomegalovirus infection status, the study brought together high-throughput TCR immunosequencing, statistical association of individual TCRs with disease status, and machine learning. A later analysis re-analyzed previously published TCR beta repertoires from 666 donors and added high-resolution HLA genotyping to study TCR occurrence patterns. Rather than using new phenotypic data, the later analysis identified candidate immune exposures from TCR beta sequences and from how often those sequences occurred across donors. To decide whether each TCR beta V gene segment behaved as functional or pseudogenic, an earlier analysis of over 500 of the donors relied on high-throughput TCR beta sequencing. Alongside the repertoire data, information on donor age, sex, ethnicity and CMV serostatus was compiled. A later genetic analysis used genome-wide SNP genotypes for about 60% of the roughly 700 donors, treating that subset as a discovery cohort. All discovery cohort repertoires had been generated on a single sequencing platform. HLA typing covered class I and class II loci at four-digit resolution. The number of typed donors differed by locus: roughly 629-630 for A, B, C, DRB1 and DQB1; approximately 520 for DQA1; 600 to 610 for DPA1; and 450 to 480 for DPB1. Four to six DR-DQ haplotypes were handled as single units for association and clustering, since linkage in the cohort was strong. On average, about 240,000 unique TCR beta nucleotide sequences were sequenced per donor among a few hundred genotyped donors of the cohort, with approximately 18% of those sequences being non-productive.

On this clone: The antigen it recognizes is unknown. No base quality values were provided; no much bigger clone lies one nucleotide off.

The cohort was made up of approximately 670 healthy bone marrow donors. Cohort members were all nominally healthy when sampled, although unrecorded immune exposures were likely present. The donor was CMV seronegative and was included in the group of about 350 seronegative cohort members. Each donor provided a peripheral blood sample, and peripheral blood mononuclear cells were used for TCR beta sequencing. The Qiagen DNeasy Blood Extraction Kit was used to extract genomic DNA from the blood cell samples. The library was produced with the immunoSEQ multiplex PCR assay. The multiplex PCR relied on a mix of 60 forward primers for TCR Vbeta segments and 13 reverse primers for TCR Jbeta segments. The CDR3 region of rearranged TCR beta genes was amplified from genomic DNA with a multiplex PCR assay. Amplified TCR beta libraries were sequenced as 87-base-pair reads on the Illumina HiSeq System. In the source study's methods: A later analysis counted about 76 million unique TCR beta chains across the 550 to 800 repertoires, and around 9.9 million of these chains were shared by at least two donors. To remove PCR and sequencing errors, raw reads were error-corrected and collapsed into unique sequences using a nearest-neighbor algorithm that merged closely related sequences. Alignment of CDR3 sequences to IMGT reference sequences was used to assign V, D and J gene segments. For a sequence to be retained, a match of at least six nucleotides to both a V gene segment and a J gene segment was required. A rearrangement counted as productive if the CDR3 had no stop codons and remained in frame with V and J, and every other rearrangement counted as non-productive. CDR3 was defined by IMGT convention, running from the second conserved V-encoded cysteine to the conserved J-encoded phenylalanine. In an earlier analysis of around 600 of the donors, sequences lacking an unambiguous match to a single V gene segment were excluded. In an earlier analysis of some 590 of the donors, a V segment was called functional when productive rearrangements were above 56.7%, and segregating when the standard deviation between donors exceeded 5%. A statistical classification framework was built for diagnosing cytomegalovirus status from the catalog of TCR beta chain sequences. In a later analysis, TCR nucleotide sequences were compared against IMGT/GENE-DB human TR gene sequences so that V and J genes could be assigned. A later analysis assigned CDR3 sequences and most-parsimonious VDJ recombination scenarios with the TCRdist pipeline. In a later analysis, each TCR beta chain was defined by its CDR3 amino acid sequence together with its V-gene family, and reads without a unique V-gene family were excluded. In a later analysis, 550 to 650 highly shared, low-generation-probability nucleotide sequences were removed to address suspected cross-contamination and a sequencing artifact. In a later analysis, a clonal expansion index was calculated for each public chain from normalized within-repertoire ranks of inferred template counts. Generation probabilities in a later analysis came from a VDJ recombination model fitted to out-of-frame rearrangements, and those results were checked against IGoR. In a later analysis, TCR-TCR, TCR-HLA and TCR-CMV co-occurrence was scored with hypergeometric tests, and a repertoire-size bias correction was applied to TCR pairs. A later analysis estimated false discovery rates by permuting HLA or CMV assignments 20 times. In a later analysis, co-occurring TCRs were grouped with DBSCAN, and TCRdist sequence similarity was added when clustering was performed within HLA-allele-positive subsets. Repertoires with fewer than 30,000 or more than 120,000 public chains, plus five repertoires with anomalous nucleotide sharing, were excluded from co-occurrence clustering. Drawn from immuneACCESS, this table holds only the in-frame rearrangements with V and J called that TCRdb kept. Clones are partly lost; checked studies trace under half to an unresolved V gene and leave the rest unexplained. V and J calls plus clone size are reproduced from that table; the DNA served to infer D and trimming. A total of around 130,000 clones appear in this sample, approximately 80% of them only once. Less than 2% of the sample belongs to the ten largest clones.

The investigation overall reported the following: Compared with the approximately 710-donor mean, donors in an Asian-associated ancestry cluster had fewer N-insertions in productive TCRs, according to a later genetic analysis. A cluster of highly shared sequence variants was judged likely to be a technical artifact of the sequencing pipeline. The authors suggested that the approach could potentially be generalized to other disease states and immunological phenotypes. In a later analysis, several top co-occurrence clusters were reported to appear linked to parvovirus B19, influenza, CMV and Epstein-Barr virus. In a later analysis, 16,951 TCR beta sequences were associated with specific HLA alleles at a false discovery rate of 0.05. A few of the identified cytomegalovirus-associated TCR beta chains were confirmed in vitro to be specific for cytomegalovirus antigens. Because HLA typing was missing for some donors at each locus, association tests included only the typed subset. Over 15 rarely observed V segments, including chromosome 9 orphons, were excluded from the earlier analysis of a few hundred of the donors because counts were too low. A later analysis found that TCR association rates varied across HLA loci, with DRB1 alleles showing the most associated TCRs and HLA-C alleles the fewest. A total of 150 to 200 TCR beta chains were listed by the study as associated with cytomegalovirus. Correlated functional status among segregating V segments might be attributable to linkage disequilibrium, but an unknown experimental factor could not be ruled out. Across donors, most TCR sequences were observed very rarely, whereas some public TCRs were present in many individuals. A later genetic analysis associated a missense DCLRE1C variant with V-gene and J-gene trimming of TCR beta chains, and an independent cohort replicated the association. Compared with equally common non-associated chains, HLA-associated TCR beta chains in a later analysis were more clonally expanded and had lower generation probabilities. In an earlier analysis of under 600 of the donors, most TCR beta V segments were observed in productive rearrangements about 87% or about 30% of the time, broadly matching IMGT annotations. A further reported finding was that TCR beta sequences accurately predicted the HLA-A and HLA-B alleles for most subjects in the first cohort. Immune exposure information for the cohort was limited to CMV serostatus. The classifier was reported to diagnose cytomegalovirus status with high specificity and sensitivity in both the original cohort and the validation cohort. Because the 87-base-pair reads could not distinguish some IMGT-functional V segments, including TRBV6-2 and TRBV6-3, those segments were excluded. In a later analysis, most CMV-associated TCR beta chains were found to appear HLA-restricted, with HLA associations seemingly driven largely by CMV exposure. The presence/absence analyses assumed that sequencing depth was roughly uniform across donors, and that assumption may not be true. When HLA alleles, especially DR and DQ, strongly co-occurred, attributing TCR associations to individual alleles was difficult. The cohort was sequenced for TCR beta chains only, and without alpha or paired-chain data the features that could be detected were limited.

V is cut by 2 bases and J by 6 bases, and the space between the germline ends is 10 bases. From its cysteine to its phenylalanine, the CDR3 spans 13 amino acids. The DNA shown is the 39-base CDR3, in frame from base 1. Taken from the germline V gene (reference sequence), the CDR1 and CDR2 loops are SEHNR and FQNEAQ. The sample comprised PBMCs. The TCR comes from a man aged 35 to 55 in good health and CMV-seronegative. This chain is built from TRBV7-9 and TRBJ1-2; there is no confident call for the D gene. The DNA is TGTGCCAGCAGCTTAACACCGGGAGATGGCTACACCTTC. It is translated as CASSLTPGDGYTF.